A selection of T cell receptor beta chains follows, all from one sample in a study of blood T cell repertoires in COVID-19. Here immunoSEQ multiplex PCR was the method, and the copy in TCRdb shows in-frame clones only, minus some. The sample consists of about 81,000 clones, approximately 90% of them appearing once. Material: peripheral blood. The receptor source for this set is a man aged 70-80 years with active or convalescent COVID-19. The CDR3 runs from the conserved cysteine through the conserved F or W. D genes are given only for firm matches.

j_call	cdr3_length	d_call	v_call	cdr3_aa
TRBJ2-5	15	.	TRBV5-1	CASSLAGSSGETQYF
TRBJ1-5	16	TRBD1	TRBV28	CASSLPGQASNQPQHF
TRBJ1-1	13	.	TRBV12-3/TRBV12-4	CASIRGRWTEAFF
TRBJ1-1	16	TRBD1	TRBV10-2	CASSDRGLTRNTEAFF
TRBJ1-2	14	TRBD1	TRBV10-1	CASSDTGTDEGYTF
TRBJ2-1	16	TRBD2	TRBV9	CASSAGGFISYNEQFF
TRBJ1-2	11	.	TRBV5-1	CASRDSYGYTF
TRBJ2-7	16	.	TRBV12-2	CASRLARQGSSYEQYF
TRBJ2-2	14	.	TRBV24-1	CATSDSPAVGELFF
TRBJ1-5	14	.	TRBV7-2	CASSLDTRNQPQHF
TRBJ1-5	14	.	TRBV30	CAWSANREIQPQHF
TRBJ1-2	15	.	TRBV15	CATSRDQQLNYGYTF
TRBJ2-3	21	TRBD2	TRBV9	CASSVFPPGTSGGSGKDTQYF
TRBJ1-2	13	.	TRBV11-3	CASSLNRGYGYTF
TRBJ2-1	15	TRBD1	TRBV5-4	CASTPGTGSYNEQFF
TRBJ2-3	15	.	TRBV10-2	CASSYAGAYTDTQYF
TRBJ2-5	16	TRBD2	TRBV5-4	CASSSGLAGGAGTQYF
TRBJ2-2	14	.	TRBV3-1/TRBV3-2	CASSQGAGTGELFF
TRBJ2-3	10	.	TRBV29-1	CPSSTDTQYF
TRBJ2-1	19	TRBD2	TRBV9	CASSPRRLAGMSSYNEQFF
TRBJ1-6	15	TRBD1	TRBV5-1	CASSLTGGSFSPLHF
TRBJ1-2	13	.	TRBV5-6	CASSWTQGGGYTF
TRBJ1-4	17	TRBD1	TRBV19	CASTAVGQGATNEKLFF
TRBJ2-3	16	.	TRBV5-1	CASSLSALPGTDTQYF
TRBJ1-3	15	.	TRBV9	CASSVSRAPGNTIYF
TRBJ1-1	17	TRBD1	TRBV7-8	CASSLGGTGGMNTEAFF
TRBJ2-5	15	.	TRBV7-9	CASSLGTQGQETQYF
TRBJ1-2	15	TRBD1	TRBV11-2	CASSLWTGENYGYTF
TRBJ2-5	16	.	TRBV4-2	CASSPTPGRSQETQYF
TRBJ1-4	14	.	TRBV7-2	CASSLRAPNEKLFF
TRBJ2-1	12	.	TRBV29-1	CSVDGRYNEQFF